The sequence of this T cell receptor (beta chain) was determined in a study of T cells in women clearing cervical HPV infection. Broader study findings: Cases carried less TRBV6-7 than controls: roughly 0.12% versus 0.17%.

Sequencing used immunoSEQ multiplex PCR; TCRdb keeps in-frame clones, though not all of them. The listing records approximately 18,000 clones. A word on this clone: Antigen: not known. The read ends 3 residues shy of where the CDR3 ends; the end is completed using the germline J gene.

The length of the CDR3 is 13 residues. Germline CDR1 reads LNHDA; CDR2 reads SQIVND (reference sequence). Trimming shortened V by 6 bases and J by 5 bases, and 13 bases separated the two germline ends. The sequence was collected from a woman aged 18 to 69 with a cervical HPV16 infection that either progressed to CIN3+ or cleared (not recorded which). Sequenced: blood buffy coat. The chain uses TRBV19 and TRBJ2-5, with a weak D call TRBD1 (6 bases). CDR3 in amino acids: CASRSGTQETQYF. The part of the CDR3 DNA that was read is TGTGCCAGTAGGTCCGGGACACAGGAGACC.